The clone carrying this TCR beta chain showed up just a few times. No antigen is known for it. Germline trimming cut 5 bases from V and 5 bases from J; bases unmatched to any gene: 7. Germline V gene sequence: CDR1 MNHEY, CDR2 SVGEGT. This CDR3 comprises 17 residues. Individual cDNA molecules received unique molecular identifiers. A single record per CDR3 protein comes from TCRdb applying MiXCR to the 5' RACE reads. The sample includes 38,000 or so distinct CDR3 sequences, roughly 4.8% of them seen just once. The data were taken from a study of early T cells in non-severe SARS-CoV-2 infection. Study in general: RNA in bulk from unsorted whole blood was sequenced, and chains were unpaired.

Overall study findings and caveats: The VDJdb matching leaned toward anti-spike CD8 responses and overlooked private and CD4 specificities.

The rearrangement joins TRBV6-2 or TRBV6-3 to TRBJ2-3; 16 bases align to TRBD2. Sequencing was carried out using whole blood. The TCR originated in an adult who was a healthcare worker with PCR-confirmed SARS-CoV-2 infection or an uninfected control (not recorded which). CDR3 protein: CASSRLGTSGGGDTQYF. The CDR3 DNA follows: TGTGCCAGCAGTCGCCTTGGGACTAGCGGGGGGGGAGATACGCAGTATTTT.